This T cell receptor beta chain was obtained from a study of T cells in Graves' hyperthyroidism and ophthalmopathy. Regions amplified from RNA transcripts were the TCR beta CDR3 regions. The primer set for the first-round RT-PCR of the TCR CDR3 was HTBI. TCRdb passed the multiplex PCR reads through MiXCR, listing each CDR3 protein once. The sample records about 290,000 distinct CDR3 sequences, about an eighth being singletons. This clonotype came up many times. The V gene end was trimmed by 1 base and the J gene end by 4 bases; junction bases not matched to a gene: 9. CDR1 is SEHNR and CDR2 is FQNEAQ in the germline V gene (reference sequence). The CDR3 consists of 17 residues.

The sample comprised blood. This TCR was recovered from a woman aged 25 to 39 with Graves' hyperthyroidism that later progressed to Graves' ophthalmopathy. The rearrangement joins TRBV7-9 to TRBJ1-5, with TRBD1 matching over 8 bases. The CDR3 spells CASSLDGPRGQNQPQHF. The DNA for the CDR3 is TGTGCCAGCAGCTTAGACGGACCCAGGGGGCAAAATCAGCCCCAGCATTTT.